This is a list of T cell receptor beta chains from one sample in a study of blood T cells in healthy people across ages. TCRdb re-derived calls from the 5' RACE reads in MiXCR, one entry per CDR3 protein. The profile shows some 880,000 distinct CDR3 sequences, 35% to 40% of them singletons. The sequenced material came from blood. The source is a young man in good health. CDR3s include the opening cysteine and the closing phenylalanine or tryptophan. The D gene is left open where the match is weak. Size is omitted from some rows. Given values are once, few, many or a class for expanded clones.

d_gene	abundance	v_gene	j_gene	CDR3nt	CDR3aa
NA	many	TRBV20-1	TRBJ1-2	TGCAGTGCCCCGACAGACAGCCTCTATGGCTACACCTTC	CSAPTDSLYGYTF
TRBD1	few	TRBV20-1	TRBJ1-1	TGCAGTGCTAACAGGGGGGGAATTGGTGAAGCTTTCTTT	CSANRGGIGEAFF
TRBD1	NA	TRBV20-1	TRBJ2-2	TGCAGTGCTAGTTGGGCAGGGGGCACCCGGGAGCTGTTTTTT	CSASWAGGTRELFF
NA	NA	TRBV3-1	TRBJ2-1	TGTGCCAGCAGCCAAGGTCCAACTGGGGGGTACTACAATGAGCAGTTCTTC	CASSQGPTGGYYNEQFF
TRBD2	few	TRBV7-2	TRBJ2-2	TGTGCCAGCAGCTTAAGGTCTAGCGGGAGTGTCCGGGAGCTGTTTTTT	CASSLRSSGSVRELFF
NA	few	TRBV5-1	TRBJ1-1	TGCGCCAGCAGCTTGGAGAGCCTCTGGGACACTGAAGCTTTCTTT	CASSLESLWDTEAFF
NA	once	TRBV7-2	TRBJ2-7	TGTGCCAGCAGCTTAGTTAGAGGGCCAGGCTACGAGCAGTACTTC	CASSLVRGPGYEQYF
NA	NA	TRBV2	TRBJ1-1	TGTGCCAGCAGTGTTCAAGGTGGGATTTCGAACACTGAAGCTTTCTTT	CASSVQGGISNTEAFF
TRBD2	NA	TRBV15	TRBJ2-1	TGTGCCACCAGCTCACCGGGACTAGCATATGGGCAGTTCTTC	CATSSPGLAYGQFF
NA	NA	TRBV6-2/TRBV6-3	TRBJ2-7	TGTGCCAGCAGTTACCCGACTAACGGGGGAACATTCTCCTACGAGCAGTACTTC	CASSYPTNGGTFSYEQYF
TRBD1	NA	TRBV7-9	TRBJ2-7	TGTGCCAGCAGCTCAGCTCGGGACAGGGATGGCGAGCAGTACTTC	CASSSARDRDGEQYF
TRBD1	few	TRBV7-2	TRBJ2-4	TGTGCCAGCAGCTCCGACAGGACAGGAGACCTAGCCAAAAACATTCAGTACTTC	CASSSDRTGDLAKNIQYF
NA	NA	TRBV29-1	TRBJ2-1	TGCAGCGTCCACTTCGGGTCCTCTAATGAGCAGTTCTTC	CSVHFGSSNEQFF
TRBD1	NA	TRBV30	TRBJ1-2	TGTGCCTACACCCGGGACAGGGGTTTTAAGGGGTATGGCTACACCTTC	CAYTRDRGFKGYGYTF
TRBD2	once	TRBV11-2	TRBJ2-1	TGTGCCAGCAGCTCTATTAGAGCTAGCGGGAAGGGCAATGAGCAGTTCTTC	CASSSIRASGKGNEQFF
NA	NA	TRBV30	TRBJ2-2	TGTGCCTGGAGTGTCGGGACGAACACCGGGGAGCTGTTTTTT	CAWSVGTNTGELFF
NA	NA	TRBV12-3/TRBV12-4	TRBJ2-6	TGTGCCAGCAGCTTAAACCGGGGCTCTGGGGCCAACGTCCTGACTTTC	CASSLNRGSGANVLTF
TRBD2	NA	TRBV20-1	TRBJ2-3	TGCAGTGCCCTGACTAGCGGGGGGCCCGCAGATACGCAGTATTTT	CSALTSGGPADTQYF
TRBD1	NA	TRBV14	TRBJ2-4	TGTGCCAGCAGCCCTGTGACAGGGTGGAATGAGCAGTACTTC	CASSPVTGWNEQYF
TRBD1	NA	TRBV10-3	TRBJ1-1	TGTGCCGCAAAAGGGGGCGCCGACACTGAAGCTTTCTTT	CAAKGGADTEAFF
NA	NA	TRBV9	TRBJ2-3	TGTGCCAGCAGCGTAGAAATGGGCACAGATACGCAGTATTTT	CASSVEMGTDTQYF
NA	NA	TRBV7-9	TRBJ1-2	TGTGCCAGCAGCCTCATTGAGCCGGGGGACTATGGCTACACCTTC	CASSLIEPGDYGYTF
NA	NA	TRBV28	TRBJ2-1	TGTGCCAGCAGTTTAATTGGTCGCAGCTCCTACAATGAGCAGTTCTTC	CASSLIGRSSYNEQFF
TRBD1	few	TRBV20-1	TRBJ2-1	TGCAGTGCTAGGGGAACAGGGGAAGGTGTCAATGAGCAGTTCTTC	CSARGTGEGVNEQFF
NA	NA	TRBV18	TRBJ1-3	TGTGCCAGCTCACCACCGCCAGGGACTGGAAACACCATATATTTT	CASSPPPGTGNTIYF
NA	NA	TRBV12-3/TRBV12-4	TRBJ1-2	TGTGCCAGCAGCTCAGGGGCTAACTATGGCTACACCTTC	CASSSGANYGYTF
NA	NA	TRBV7-9	TRBJ2-1	TGTGCCAGCAGCTTGGAGGGGATTTCCTACAATGAGCAGTTCTTC	CASSLEGISYNEQFF
TRBD1	many	TRBV12-3/TRBV12-4	TRBJ1-1	TGTGCCAGCAGTTTCACAGGGGCTGAAGCTTTCTTT	CASSFTGAEAFF
TRBD2	NA	TRBV7-2	TRBJ2-5	TGTGCCAGCAGCGCACACGGGGGGGCCCAAGAGACCCAGTACTTC	CASSAHGGAQETQYF
NA	NA	TRBV2	TRBJ2-1	TGTGCCGGACCCGGGGGTGGCGTGAGCAATGAGCAGTTCTTC	CAGPGGGVSNEQFF
TRBD2	many	TRBV12-3/TRBV12-4	TRBJ2-5	TGTGCCAGCAGTTTTAGTAGCGGGGCTGAGACCCAGTACTTC	CASSFSSGAETQYF
NA	NA	TRBV7-9	TRBJ1-1	TGTGCCGGCCCCGATATGAACACTGAAGCTTTCTTT	CAGPDMNTEAFF
TRBD1	NA	TRBV7-2	TRBJ2-1	TGTGCCAGCAGCACTCGGACAGGGGGCGTCTCCTACGAGCAGTTCTTC	CASSTRTGGVSYEQFF
TRBD1	few	TRBV5-1	TRBJ2-3	TGCGCCAGCAGCTTGGTGGCAGGGGGCAGGGGTACGCAGTATTTT	CASSLVAGGRGTQYF
TRBD1	NA	TRBV25-1	TRBJ2-7	TGTGCCAGCAGGGGACAGGGACTCTACGAGCAGTACTTC	CASRGQGLYEQYF
TRBD2	NA	TRBV4-3	TRBJ2-5	TGCGCCAGCAGCCCCCTCGGGGGGTTAGAGACCCAGTACTTC	CASSPLGGLETQYF
NA	many	TRBV14	TRBJ2-3	TGTGCCAGCAGCCAAGATGGGAGGGGGCAGTTTGGAGATACGCAGTATTTT	CASSQDGRGQFGDTQYF
TRBD1	few	TRBV10-3	TRBJ1-1	TGTGCCATCAGCCTCGGACAGGGGGCACCTGAAGCTTTCTTT	CAISLGQGAPEAFF
TRBD1	NA	TRBV4-3	TRBJ2-7	TGCGCCAGCAGCCCCACCCACCCCTATGGGACAGGGGTTGCCGAGCAGTACTTC	CASSPTHPYGTGVAEQYF
TRBD2	NA	TRBV7-9	TRBJ2-7	TGTGCCAGCAGGGAAGGGACTAGCTTCCCCTACGAGCAGTACTTC	CASREGTSFPYEQYF
TRBD1	many	TRBV12-3/TRBV12-4	TRBJ1-4	TGTGCCAGCAGTTTTAGTCAGGGGGCGAGGATTATGGAAAAACTGTTTTTT	CASSFSQGARIMEKLFF
TRBD2	few	TRBV15	TRBJ2-3	TGTGCCACCAGCCTCCCTAGCGGGGCGGGTGATACGCAGTATTTT	CATSLPSGAGDTQYF
NA	NA	TRBV12-3/TRBV12-4	TRBJ1-5	TGTGCCAGCAGAATGACAGGTCAGCCCCAGCATTTT	CASRMTGQPQHF
NA	many	TRBV6-2/TRBV6-3	TRBJ2-7	TGTGCCAGCAGTGACAATGACGGGGTAAACGGCTACGAGCAGTACTTC	CASSDNDGVNGYEQYF
NA	NA	TRBV4-1	TRBJ1-2	TGCGCCAGCAGCCAAGATGGGGTAGCGGCAGAGTTCGGCTGCACCTTC	CASSQDGVAAEFGCTF
TRBD1	NA	TRBV5-5	TRBJ1-1	TGTGCCAGCAGCACAACAGGGGCGTCTGAAGCTTTCTTT	CASSTTGASEAFF
TRBD2	NA	TRBV20-1	TRBJ2-1	TGCAGTGCCCGGGGGGTGGGACTAGGGTACAATGAGCAGTTCTTC	CSARGVGLGYNEQFF
NA	many	TRBV6-1	TRBJ1-2	TGTGCCAGCAGTGAAAGAGGGGCAGTCTATGGCTACACCTTC	CASSERGAVYGYTF
NA	many	TRBV7-9	TRBJ2-6	TGTGCCAGCAGCGTAAAGAGCTCTGGGGCCAACGTCCTGACTTTC	CASSVKSSGANVLTF
NA	NA	TRBV4-1	TRBJ1-3	TGCGCCAGCAGCCAAGGCCCAACAGCGCCCTCTGGAAACACCATATATTTT	CASSQGPTAPSGNTIYF
TRBD2	NA	TRBV7-7	TRBJ2-1	TGTGCTAGCGCCCCGTATGGGCGGGGGACCCAGTTCTTC	CASAPYGRGTQFF
NA	NA	TRBV7-3	TRBJ1-1	TGTGCCAGCAGCTTGGGGGATTTCGGACAGATGAACACTGAAGCTTTCTTT	CASSLGDFGQMNTEAFF
NA	few	TRBV10-3	TRBJ1-1	TGTGCCATCAGTGTGGGTACCGAAGCTTTCTTT	CAISVGTEAFF
NA	NA	TRBV20-1	TRBJ2-5	TGCAGTGCTAGATCCTCGACGGAAGTCCAAGAGACCCAGTACTTC	CSARSSTEVQETQYF
NA	NA	TRBV9	TRBJ1-1	TGTGCCAGCAGCGTAGGGACAACCCCGAACACTGAAGCTTTCTTT	CASSVGTTPNTEAFF
NA	NA	TRBV4-1	TRBJ1-4	TGCGCCAGCAGCCAAGGTTTGGCATCCGCGGAGAAACTGTTTTTT	CASSQGLASAEKLFF
NA	many	TRBV12-3/TRBV12-4	TRBJ1-2	TGTGCCAGCAGTCCCACGGATCTGGGGGGGTATGGCTACACCTTC	CASSPTDLGGYGYTF
NA	NA	TRBV7-2	TRBJ2-7	TGTGCCAGCAGCTTAGCGGCTAGCAATGACGAGCAGTACTTC	CASSLAASNDEQYF
NA	many	TRBV5-6	TRBJ2-6	TGTGCCAGCAGCTACCTCTCTGGGGCCAACGTCCTGACTTTC	CASSYLSGANVLTF